The present entry profiles one T cell receptor beta chain with its context. Assay used: immunoSEQ multiplex PCR; TCRdb lists only in-frame clones, some missing. The data show some 46,000 clones, with 60% to 80% seen just once and approximately 0.6% held by the top ten. These data come from a study of memory CD4+ T cells and cytomegalovirus serostatus. The sort gate was single viable CD3+CD4+CD8-CD45RO+ cells for memory CD4+ T cells. Trimming took off 3 bases at V and 4 bases at J, with 19 bases between the two ends. Germline V gene sequence: CDR1 KGHSH, CDR2 LQKENI. The CDR3 totals 16 residues. This receptor was obtained from an adult in good health and CMV-seronegative. The chain employs TRBV18 and TRBJ2-7, with D tentatively TRBD2 (7 bases). Sequenced: memory CD4+ T cells from blood. The CDR3, as DNA: TGTGCCAGCTCACCCATGGGGGGGGCTAGGAGGTACGAGCAGTACTTC. It codes for CASSPMGGARRYEQYF.